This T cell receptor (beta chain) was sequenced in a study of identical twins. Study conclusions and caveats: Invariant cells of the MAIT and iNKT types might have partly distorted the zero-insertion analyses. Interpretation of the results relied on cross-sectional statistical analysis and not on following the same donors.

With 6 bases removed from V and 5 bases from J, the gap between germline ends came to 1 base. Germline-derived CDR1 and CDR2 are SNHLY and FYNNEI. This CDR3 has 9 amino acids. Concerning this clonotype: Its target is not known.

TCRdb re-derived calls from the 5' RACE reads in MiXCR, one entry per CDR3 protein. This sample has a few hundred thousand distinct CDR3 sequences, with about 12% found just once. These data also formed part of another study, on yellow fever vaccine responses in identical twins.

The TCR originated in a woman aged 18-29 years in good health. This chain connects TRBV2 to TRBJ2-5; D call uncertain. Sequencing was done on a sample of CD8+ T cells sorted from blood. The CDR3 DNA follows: TGTGCCAGCAGCGAGACCCAGTACTTC. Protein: CASSETQYF.